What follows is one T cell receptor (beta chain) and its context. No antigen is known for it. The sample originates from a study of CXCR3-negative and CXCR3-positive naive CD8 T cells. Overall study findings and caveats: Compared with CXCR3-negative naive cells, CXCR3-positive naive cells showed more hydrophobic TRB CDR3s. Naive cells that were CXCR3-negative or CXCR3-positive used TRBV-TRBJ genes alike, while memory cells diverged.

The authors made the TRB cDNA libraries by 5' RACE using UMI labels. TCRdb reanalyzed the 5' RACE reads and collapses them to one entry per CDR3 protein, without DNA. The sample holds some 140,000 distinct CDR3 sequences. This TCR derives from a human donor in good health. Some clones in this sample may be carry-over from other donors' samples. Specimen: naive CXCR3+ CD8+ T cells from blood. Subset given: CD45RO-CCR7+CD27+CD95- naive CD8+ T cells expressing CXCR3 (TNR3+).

This CDR3 reads CASSTPSRDYGYTF. The chain employs TRBV21-1 and TRBJ1-2; the TCRdb D gene call, TRBD1, has no DNA to confirm it. TRBV21-1 is labeled a pseudogene. The CDR3 consists of 14 residues.